This T cell receptor beta chain appears in the sequencing data of a study of blood T cells in healthy people across ages. Approximately 9.2 milliliters was the volume of peripheral blood drawn from each donor. The second PCR ran about 6 to 11 cycles with a sample-barcoded 5' primer and J-beta primers. TCRdb reanalysed the 5' RACE reads using MiXCR and keeps one entry per CDR3 protein. Here the sample spans 700,000 to 850,000 distinct CDR3 sequences, 30% to 45% being singletons. The receptor comes from a man between 18 and 29 years old in good health. Sequenced sample: blood.

CDR3 nucleotides: TGTGCCAGCAGCCGCGGAGGGCTGTTCCGCTCCTACAATGAGCAGTTCTTC. This translates into CASSRGGLFRSYNEQFF. The V call is TRBV12-3 or TRBV12-4, the J call TRBJ2-1, with D possibly TRBD2 on 6 matching bases. The CDR3 spans 17 residues. V lost 6 bases, J lost 0 bases, and 18 bases lay in between.